This T cell receptor (beta chain) comes out of a study of early T cells in non-severe SARS-CoV-2 infection (dated by TCRdb to about 2021). Looking at the study overall: TCR sequencing used bulk RNA from unsorted whole blood, so alpha and beta chains could not be paired. The study at large found these results: VDJdb matching was skewed toward anti-spike CD8 responses and likely underestimated virus-specific expansions, missing private and CD4 specificities.

Of note for this clonotype: There is no known antigen for this receptor. Base qualities are not at hand, and no much larger clone is one base apart.

Libraries were made using 5' RACE. Sequencer: NextSeq 500. In the TCR library protocol, unique molecular identifiers were attached to individual cDNA molecules to correct for PCR bias and sequencing error. Both TCR alpha and beta chains were sequenced, and tight co-correlation was observed between alpha and beta sequence abundances in each sample. In the original analysis: Decombinator V4 was used to perform V gene, J gene and CDR3 annotation of TCR sequences. TCRs were defined as expanded if a significant change between any two time points was detected under a Poisson model with p below 0.0001. TCR abundances were normalised to the total number of TCRs sequenced per sample and expressed as counts per million. VDJdb, accessed 1 November 2021, was searched for CMV, EBV and SARS-CoV-2 annotated TCRs, excluding TCRs annotated for multiple antigens. The public reads were reprocessed in TCRdb via fastp at Q25 and MiXCR, keeping in-frame beta chains. One record per CDR3 amino acid sequence lists the most common genes and DNA. The V and J calls and clone size are TCRdb's, not the authors'. In all, the sample holds around 67,000 distinct CDR3 sequences, and roughly 12% of those were seen once. The top ten clonotypes cover around 4% of the sample.

Set within a cohort of healthcare workers in London, UK, this nested case-control study involved weekly PCR testing of nasopharyngeal swabs along with blood sampling. Healthcare workers were recruited during the week of the UK lockdown, between 23 and 31 March 2020, and followed weekly for up to 16 weeks. The sequencing input was whole blood. This receptor was taken from an adult who was a healthcare worker with PCR-confirmed SARS-CoV-2 infection or an uninfected control (not recorded which).

Read as DNA, the sequence is TGTGCCAGCAGTATAGTTCGAGATACGCAGTATTTT. Translated, it gives CASSIVRDTQYF. The chain employs TRBV6-6 and TRBJ2-3; no D gene can be assigned with confidence. From its cysteine to its phenylalanine, the CDR3 spans 12 amino acids. The DNA shown is the 36-base CDR3, in frame from base 1. Per the germline V gene (reference sequence), MNHNY is the CDR1 and SVGAGI is the CDR2. Trimming removed 5 bases from V and 5 bases from J, leaving 8 bases between the germline ends.